Described below is a single T cell receptor beta chain sequence and its context. The table came from immunoSEQ multiplex PCR; TCRdb's copy has only in-frame clones and leaves some out. This sample has 250,000 to 300,000 clones, with 85% to 90% found just once. This entry is derived from a study of blood T cell repertoires in COVID-19. Study context: Sample material is recorded as cDNA or gDNA derived from T cells, B-cell-depleted T cells, or PBMCs.

Each participant's cohort was designated according to participant-reported clinical history. CDR1 and CDR2 (germline): LNHDA, SQIVND (reference sequence). The junction had 2 bases not matched to a gene; V was cut back by 0 bases and J by 2 bases. CDR3 length equals 15 residues. Sample: PBMCs or T cells enriched from blood (not recorded which). The rearrangement joins TRBV19 to TRBJ1-2; 8 bases are a match to TRBD1. This receptor was identified in a man younger than 30 who had recovered from COVID-19. The CDR3 is CASSIDDRGNYGYTF. CDR3 sequence (DNA): TGTGCCAGTAGTATAGATGACAGGGGAAACTATGGCTACACCTTC.